A single sample is the source of the 30 T cell receptor beta chains below, sequenced in a study of blood T cell repertoires in COVID-19. The repertoire was sequenced with immunoSEQ multiplex PCR; TCRdb's copy has only in-frame clones and lacks some. The sample consists of approximately 80,000 clones, 88% of them appearing once. The sample was peripheral blood. The source is a human donor in a cohort sampled during active COVID-19.

V is TRBV5-1 and J is TRBJ2-1, with D possibly being TRBD2 (5 bases). Germline CDR1 SGHRS, CDR2 YFSETQ. The CDR3 extends over 15 amino acids. Trimming shortened V by 0 bases and J by 9 bases, and 16 bases separated the two germline ends. CDR3 DNA sequence: TGCGCCAGCAGCTTGGAGGGCGTCCCACGGGGTGAGCAGTTCTTC. This gives the protein CASSLEGVPRGEQFF.

J is TRBJ2-7 and V is TRBV10-2, with D tentatively TRBD1 (6 bases). V was clipped by 8 bases and J by 2 bases, with 13 bases between them. Germline assignment: CDR1 WSHSY and CDR2 SAAADI. The CDR3 has 13 amino acids. CDR3: CASSIRDTYEQYF. The CDR3 DNA follows: TGCGCCAGCTCGATCCGGGACACCTACGAGCAGTACTTC.

This chain links TRBV9 with TRBJ2-7; D uncertain. Germline V CDR1 and CDR2: SGDLS, YYNGEE. CDR3 length: 16 amino acids. The V gene lost 4 bases and the J gene lost 0 bases, with 17 bases spanning the gap. The CDR3 coding sequence is TGTGCCAGCAGCTCAAAGACCCCAGCTAGCTCCTACGAGCAGTACTTC. Translation: CASSSKTPASSYEQYF.

The chain carries TRBV3-1 (or the pseudogene TRBV3-2) and TRBJ2-7; TRBD2 aligns across 12 bases. Losses at the gene ends were 3 bases for V and 4 bases for J; bases not matched to a gene: 1. The CDR3 loop spans 14 amino acids. Germline CDR1 and CDR2: LGHDT and YNNKEL (reference sequence). This chain's CDR3 is CASSHGTSGYEQYF. CDR3 nucleotides: TGTGCCAGCAGCCATGGGACTAGCGGGTACGAGCAGTACTTC.

This clone was detected once. The rearrangement links TRBV12-3 or TRBV12-4 to TRBJ1-2, with D tentatively TRBD1 (6 bases). The V end lost 1 base, the J end lost 7 bases, and 10 bases lay between the germline ends. This CDR3 has 13 residues. CDR3 nucleotides: TGTGCCAGCAGTTTAGTACAGGGCCTTGGCTACACCTTC. Protein: CASSLVQGLGYTF.

The rearrangement links TRBV11-3 to TRBJ1-5; D is undetermined. Per the germline V gene, CDR1 is SGHNT and CDR2 is YENEEA. The ends were cut back, 6 bases at V and 3 bases at J, with 15 bases in the middle. The CDR3 length is 15 residues. As DNA, the CDR3 is TGTGCCAGCAGGTATAAGGTGACTAACAATCAGCCCCAGCATTTT. Translated: CASRYKVTNNQPQHF.

This chain links TRBV3-1 (or the pseudogene TRBV3-2) with TRBJ1-5; D not certain. The CDR3 loop spans 15 amino acids. Germline values: CDR1 LGHDT, CDR2 YNNKEL (reference sequence). The germline V and J ends were trimmed by 2 bases and 3 bases, with 11 bases remaining between them. The CDR3 loop is CASSQSSGDNQPQHF. CDR3 nucleotide sequence: TGTGCCAGCAGCCAAAGTTCAGGCGACAATCAGCCCCAGCATTTT.

The rearrangement joins TRBV5-4 to TRBJ2-1, with a possible D match to TRBD2 (5 bases). Germline V gives CDR1 SGHNT, CDR2 YYREEE (reference sequence). The V end was cut by 4 bases, the J end by 5 bases, with 13 bases between. The CDR3 is 14 residues long. CDR3 region: CASSPRGSHNEQFF. The CDR3 bases are TGTGCCAGCAGCCCGAGAGGGTCCCACAATGAGCAGTTCTTC.

V and J are TRBV12-3 or TRBV12-4 and TRBJ1-2; possible D gene TRBD1, 6 bases. The CDR3 sequence is 12 residues long. The V end lost 6 bases, the J end lost 6 bases, and 11 bases lay between the germline ends. DNA of the CDR3: TGTGCCAGCAGCCAGTACAGGGATGGCTACACCTTC. Its translation: CASSQYRDGYTF.

The genes are TRBV27 and TRBJ1-6; D may be TRBD1 (6 bases). Trimming cost V 2 bases and J 7 bases, with 12 bases left between them. There are 15 residues in the CDR3. Germline CDR1 reads MNHEY; CDR2 reads SMNVEV (reference sequence). This CDR3 reads CASSLRGLRNSPLHF. The CDR3 coding sequence is TGTGCCAGCAGTTTAAGGGGGTTACGGAATTCACCCCTCCACTTT.

The J gene is TRBJ2-7, the V gene TRBV7-9; D remains ambiguous. The germline V gene encodes CDR1 SEHNR and CDR2 FQNEAQ (reference sequence). Trimming removed 5 bases at V and 0 bases at J, with 14 bases between. There are 15 residues in the CDR3. The CDR3: CASSLFEGASYEQYF. Here the CDR3 DNA reads TGTGCCAGCAGCCTCTTCGAAGGAGCCTCCTACGAGCAGTACTTC.

V usage is TRBV18 and J usage is TRBJ2-5; TRBD1 is a possible D gene (6 bases). Germline lookup yields CDR1 KGHSH and CDR2 LQKENI. The V end lost 8 bases, the J end lost 2 bases, and 12 bases lay between the germline ends. The CDR3 runs 13 residues. CDR3 sequence: CASQPTGQETQYF. CDR3 nucleotide sequence: TGTGCCAGCCAGCCGACAGGACAAGAGACCCAGTACTTC. Supplemented by reference TRBV18 and TRBJ2-5, the full variable domain reads NAGVMQNPRHLVRRRGQEARLRCSPMKGHSHVYWYRQLPEEGLKFMVYLQKENIIDESGMPKERFSAEFPKEGPSILRIQQVVRGDSAAYFCASQPTGQETQYFGPGTRLLVL.

The genes are TRBV2 and TRBJ2-7, with 8 bases fitting TRBD1. Germline V gives CDR1 SNHLY, CDR2 FYNNEI. This CDR3 has 13 amino acids. V shed 6 bases, J shed 3 bases, and the junction held 4 bases outside the gene matches. CDR3 nucleotides: TGTGCCAGCAGGGTCGACAGGGGCTACGAGCAGTACTTC. This codes for CASRVDRGYEQYF.

CDR3 loop: CASSSGLAGDNEQFF. CDR3 DNA: TGTGCCAGCAGCTCCGGACTAGCGGGAGACAATGAGCAGTTCTTC. The rearrangement links TRBV7-9 to TRBJ2-1, with 13 positions matching TRBD2. J was trimmed by 5 bases and V by 4 bases; bases with no gene match: 2. The germline CDR1 and CDR2 sequences are SEHNR and FQNEAQ (reference sequence). The CDR3 spans 15 residues.

The V gene is TRBV5-1, the J gene TRBJ2-3, with TRBD2 matching 7 bases. Germline lookup yields CDR1 SGHRS and CDR2 YFSETQ. V trimming: 0 bases; J trimming: 4 bases; junction bases outside the gene matches: 8. The CDR3 totals 16 residues. The CDR3 DNA sequence: TGCGCCAGCAGCTTGGCGGGATATGCGGGAGCAGATACGCAGTATTTT. Amino acids: CASSLAGYAGADTQYF. The variable domain in full, with the rest retrieved from reference TRBV5-1 and TRBJ2-3, is KAGVTQTPRYLIKTRGQQVTLSCSPISGHRSVSWYQQTPGQGLQFLFEYFSETQRNKGNFPGRFSGRQFSNSRSEMNVSTLELGDSALYLCASSLAGYAGADTQYFGPGTRLTVL.

The chain combines TRBV27 with TRBJ2-3; D remains unclear. With 5 bases removed from V and 8 bases from J, the gap between germline ends came to 11 bases. The germline V gene encodes CDR1 MNHEY and CDR2 SMNVEV (reference sequence). This CDR3 has 12 amino acids. In DNA form, the CDR3 reads TGTGCCAGCAGTCCCCAGTCAGGTACGCAGTATTTT. Encoded protein: CASSPQSGTQYF.

The chain carries TRBV9 and TRBJ1-1; tentative D call: TRBD1 (5 bases). V was trimmed by 4 bases and J by 3 bases, leaving 10 bases between them. The germline V gene has CDR1 SGDLS and CDR2 YYNGEE. The CDR3 has 13 residues. The CDR3 region has the DNA TGTGCCAGCAGCCCCGCGGGGGACACTGAAGCTTTCTTT. It yields the protein CASSPAGDTEAFF.

The chain recombines TRBV28 with TRBJ2-1; TRBD1 matches at 10 bases. The CDR3 runs 17 residues. Germline V gene data show CDR1 as MDHEN and CDR2 as SYDVKM. J lost 2 bases, V lost 6 bases, and 10 bases had no gene match. CDR3 amino acids: CASRLQAGTGAYNEQFF. The CDR3 region has the DNA TGTGCCAGCAGACTCCAGGCCGGGACAGGGGCCTACAATGAGCAGTTCTTC.

The J gene is TRBJ1-1, the V gene TRBV30; 7 bases fit TRBD1. The CDR3 runs to 11 residues. The germline gives CDR1 GTSNPN, CDR2 SVGIG (reference sequence). As DNA, the CDR3 is TGTGCTAACAGGGGAAGAACTGAAGCTTTCTTT. Translating it yields CANRGRTEAFF.

This chain uses TRBV10-1 with TRBJ1-1, with D unclear. The germline gives CDR1 WNHNN, CDR2 SYGVQD (reference sequence). V was cut by 3 bases and J by 1 base, with 9 bases left in between. This CDR3 is built from 14 residues. The CDR3 DNA is TGCGCCAGCAGTGATCAGTCTGGGAACACTGAAGCTTTCTTT. Translating gives CASSDQSGNTEAFF.

The chain recombines TRBV28 with TRBJ1-2; 9 bases fit TRBD1. The trim removed 6 bases at V and 8 bases at J, leaving 4 bases unmatched. This CDR3 comprises 12 residues. Germline CDR1 MDHEN, CDR2 SYDVKM. This CDR3 reads CASRGTGLGYTF. The CDR3 DNA follows: TGTGCCAGCAGGGGGACAGGGTTGGGCTACACCTTC.

This clone was seen only once. This CDR3 reads CASSSPTSSSDTQYF. The CDR3 DNA reads TGTGCCAGCAGCTCTCCGACTAGCAGTTCAGATACGCAGTATTTT. The chain links TRBV7-2 to TRBJ2-3, with TRBD2 matching 7 bases. CDR1 is SGHTA, CDR2 FQGNSA, per germline. V shed 4 bases and J 4 bases; nucleotides not matched to a gene: 8. The CDR3 consists of 15 residues.

Only a few counts were recorded for this clone. This chain links TRBV10-3 with TRBJ1-2, with D perhaps TRBD1 (5 bases). V was shortened by 1 base and J by 6 bases, with 12 bases between the two germline ends. Germline-derived CDR1 and CDR2 are ENHRY and SYGVKD. The CDR3 has 14 residues. The CDR3 here is CAISEWGEANGYTF. The CDR3 nucleotides read TGTGCCATCAGTGAGTGGGGGGAGGCGAATGGCTACACCTTC.

J is TRBJ1-2 and V is TRBV7-9; D is possibly TRBD1 (6 bases). The CDR3 sequence is 12 residues long. Germline V CDR1 and CDR2: SEHNR, FQNEAQ (reference sequence). V was pared by 5 bases and J by 7 bases, with 11 bases between. CDR3 coding DNA: TGTGCCAGCAGCAATGGGACATTTGGCTACACCTTC. As protein: CASSNGTFGYTF.

V gene TRBV9 combines with J gene TRBJ2-7; TRBD2 matches at 9 bases. This CDR3 contains 19 residues. CDR1 and CDR2 from the germline V gene are SGDLS and YYNGEE. The trim removed 0 bases at V and 3 bases at J, leaving 16 bases unmatched. CDR3: CASSVVNDLGGGVRYEQYF. DNA of the CDR3: TGTGCCAGCAGCGTAGTGAATGATCTCGGCGGGGGGGTACGCTACGAGCAGTACTTC.

A note on this clone: Other nucleotide sequences from this sample produce the same CDR3. The gene calls are TRBV12-3 or TRBV12-4 and TRBJ2-3; D might be TRBD2 (7 bases). The CDR3 runs to 12 residues. V lost 5 bases and J lost 6, with 9 bases in between. The CDR3 DNA reads TGTGCCAGCAGTAGGGGGGGCGATACGCAGTATTTT. It codes for CASSRGGDTQYF.

The rearrangement uses TRBV30 and TRBJ2-4, with 15 bases aligning to TRBD2. CDR3 length: 16 residues. The V and J ends lost 2 bases and 13 bases, in that order; junction bases with no gene match: 12. Germline V lookup: CDR1 GTSNPN, CDR2 SVGIG (reference sequence). The CDR3 region is CAWSLGGLAGGSIQYF. The CDR3 region has the DNA TGTGCCTGGAGTCTTGGGGGACTAGCGGGGGGTTCTATCCAGTACTTC.

The CDR3: CASSFSLASNNEQFF. In DNA form, the CDR3 reads TGTGCCAGCAGTTTCTCGCTAGCGTCAAACAATGAGCAGTTCTTC. J is TRBJ2-1 and V is TRBV27, with D perhaps matching TRBD2 (6 bases). Germline CDR1 and CDR2: MNHEY and SMNVEV (reference sequence). Trimming pared 3 bases from V and 5 bases from J, leaving 14 bases between. The CDR3 spans 15 residues.

The rearrangement uses TRBV27 and TRBJ1-5; D may be TRBD1 (5 bases). V shed 2 bases and J shed 2 bases, with 13 bases lying between them. The CDR3 is made up of 16 amino acids. Germline V gene data show CDR1 as MNHEY and CDR2 as SMNVEV (reference sequence). CDR3 loop: CASSLEGRFGNQPQHF. DNA for the CDR3: TGTGCCAGCAGTTTAGAGGGGAGGTTCGGCAATCAGCCCCAGCATTTT.

CDR3 bases: TGTGCTAGTGGAAGAGGATCTCCCTACGAGCAGTACTTC. Translated: CASGRGSPYEQYF. This chain links TRBV12-5 with TRBJ2-7; no definite D call. V dropped 6 bases and J dropped 2 bases, with 11 bases sitting between them. The CDR3 extends over 13 amino acids. Germline loops: CDR1 LGHNT, CDR2 FRNRAP.